This T cell receptor (beta chain) was sequenced during a study of human T cells and chemical hapten exposure. Study details: Sensitizing treatment utilized 2% DPC over an approximately 2 cm by approximately 2 cm portion of upper inner arm skin. 0.01% DPC was applied to the upper back in patch tests, which were read at 6 days. Study results and limitations: The count of PT1 expanded TCRs correlated positively with patch test score.

The time point is: patch test 2, 6 weeks after DPC sensitization. Treatment given: therapeutic diphenylcyclopropenone sensitization with weekly scalp DPC. This clonotype has just a few counts. The antigen is not known. The CDR3 has 13 amino acids. CDR1 and CDR2 from the germline V gene are SGHRS and YFSETQ. Trimming at V came to 2 bases and at J to 6 bases, leaving 2 bases not matched to a gene. As handled by the study authors: A per-sample median of approximately 100,000 TCRs was observed, with a range of roughly 20,000 to 750,000. One entry per CDR3 protein results from TCRdb running MiXCR on the RACE reads. TCRdb assigned the V and J calls; the authors' analysis was not used. The table lists some 71,000 distinct CDR3 sequences, approximately 10% of them singletons.

The genes are TRBV5-1 and TRBJ2-7, with 10 bases that match TRBD1. Sample: whole blood, taken in connection with sensitization to the hapten diphenylcyclopropenone (DPC). This TCR derives from a woman aged 45 to 65 with alopecia areata. Some clones in this sample may be carry-over from other donors' samples. The CDR3 DNA reads TGCGCCAGCAGCTTCGGACAGGGGGGCGAGCAGTACTTC. It specifies CASSFGQGGEQYF. The full variable domain, in which reference TRBV5-1 and TRBJ2-7 provide the parts outside the CDR3, is KAGVTQTPRYLIKTRGQQVTLSCSPISGHRSVSWYQQTPGQGLQFLFEYFSETQRNKGNFPGRFSGRQFSNSRSEMNVSTLELGDSALYLCASSFGQGGEQYFGPGTRLTVT.